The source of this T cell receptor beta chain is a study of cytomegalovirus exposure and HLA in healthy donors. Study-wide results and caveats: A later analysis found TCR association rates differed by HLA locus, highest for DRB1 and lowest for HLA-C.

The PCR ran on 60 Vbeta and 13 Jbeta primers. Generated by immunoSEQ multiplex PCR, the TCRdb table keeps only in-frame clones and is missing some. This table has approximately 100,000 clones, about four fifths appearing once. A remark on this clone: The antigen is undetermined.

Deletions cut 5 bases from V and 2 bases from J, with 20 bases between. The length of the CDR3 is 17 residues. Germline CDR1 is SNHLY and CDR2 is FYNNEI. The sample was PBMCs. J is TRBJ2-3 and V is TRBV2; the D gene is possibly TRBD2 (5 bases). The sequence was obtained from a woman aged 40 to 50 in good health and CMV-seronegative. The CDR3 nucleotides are TGTGCCAGCAGTCCCCTGAGTAGCGAGGTCTCCACAGATACGCAGTATTTT. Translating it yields CASSPLSSEVSTDTQYF.